What follows is one TCR beta chain and its context. Authors' methods: Amplification of reference gene primers provided the estimated nucleated cell counts. The data were produced by immunoSEQ multiplex PCR, yet TCRdb's version contains in-frame clones alone and is incomplete. The DNA was the basis for D and trimming; V, J and clone size are from that table. This sample has around 93,000 clones, with roughly 87% found just once. Patients at the Seattle site were enrolled during active infection and followed longitudinally. This sample was included in a study of blood T cell repertoires in COVID-19. Looking at the study overall: Some COVID-19 samples were acute and others convalescent; all came from the United States, Italy and Spain. In each case, the material was cDNA or gDNA derived from T cells, B-cell-depleted T cells, or PBMCs.

The CDR3 runs 17 residues. Looked up from germline, CDR1 is SGHDN and CDR2 is FVKESK. After removal of 2 bases from V and 7 bases from J, the junction contained 12 bases not matched to a gene. The origin of this receptor is a man aged 18 to 29 with COVID-19, enrolled during active disease. The sequenced sample was peripheral blood. The chain uses TRBV14 and TRBJ2-1, with 9 bases that match TRBD1. CDR3 in amino acids: CASSQRSGTGTWNEQFF. CDR3 nucleotide sequence: TGTGCCAGCAGCCAAAGGTCCGGGACAGGGACGTGGAATGAGCAGTTCTTC. Filled out from reference TRBV14 and TRBJ2-1, the complete variable domain reads EAGVTQFPSHSVIEKGQTVTLRCDPISGHDNLYWYRRVMGKEIKFLLHFVKESKQDESGMPNNRFLAERTGGTYSTLKVQPAELEDSGVYFCASSQRSGTGTWNEQFFGPGTRLTVL.